The 9 T cell receptor beta chains given below trace back to one sample, sequenced in a study of T cell responses to AZD1222 COVID-19 vaccine. TCRdb keeps only in-frame clones here, not all; method: immunoSEQ multiplex PCR. The sample shows approximately 70,000 clones, approximately 89% of them seen only once. The sample in question was peripheral blood, obtained 28 days after the second dose of the MenACWY control vaccine. Receptor source: an adult who received the MenACWY meningococcal vaccine as a control.

The count of this clone is one. The rearrangement uses TRBV10-3 and TRBJ2-7, with a tentative D call TRBD2 (5 bases). This CDR3 has 15 amino acids. The V gene's germline CDR1 is ENHRY and CDR2 SYGVKD. Between the trimmed V and J ends, which lost 6 bases and 0 bases, there was a span of 15 bases. CDR3 protein: CAISASGGLSYEQYF. In nucleotides, the CDR3 is TGTGCCATCAGCGCCTCTGGAGGCCTCTCCTACGAGCAGTACTTC.

This clone was seen a handful of times. In the same sample, other DNA sequences code for this CDR3. The CDR3 DNA reads as TGCGCCAGCAGCTTGCCTGGGACCAACTACAATGAGCAGTTCTTC. Its translation: CASSLPGTNYNEQFF. The rearrangement links TRBV5-1 to TRBJ2-1, with D perhaps assigned TRBD1 or TRBD2 (5 bases each). Germline V gene sequence: CDR1 SGHRS, CDR2 YFSETQ. Trimming took off 1 base at V and 3 bases at J, with 11 bases between the two ends. The CDR3 has 15 residues.

V and J are TRBV12-3 or TRBV12-4 and TRBJ2-5, with D possibly matching TRBD2 (5 bases). Between the trimmed V and J ends, which lost 3 bases and 5 bases, there was a span of 10 bases. The CDR3 is 13 amino acids. The CDR3 spells CASSLRAVETQYF. The DNA of the CDR3 is TGTGCCAGCAGTTTGAGGGCGGTTGAGACCCAGTACTTC.

The V call is TRBV7-9, the J call TRBJ1-1; possible D gene TRBD1, 6 bases. The CDR3 consists of 14 residues. Germline CDR1 SEHNR, CDR2 FQNEAQ (reference sequence). Trimming pared 5 bases from V and 1 base from J, leaving 11 bases between. The CDR3: CASSAVGANTEAFF. The CDR3 coding sequence is TGTGCCAGCAGCGCGGTGGGGGCGAACACTGAAGCTTTCTTT. Combining the CDR3 with reference TRBV7-9 and TRBJ1-1 gives the whole variable domain DTGVSQNPRHKITKRGQNVTFRCDPISEHNRLYWYRQTLGQGPEFLTYFQNEAQLEKSRLLSDRFSAERPKGSFSTLEIQRTEQGDSAMYLCASSAVGANTEAFFGQGTRLTVV.

V usage is TRBV5-1 and J usage is TRBJ1-2; D is possibly TRBD1 (5 bases). The CDR3 sequence is 14 residues long. Per the germline V gene, CDR1 is SGHRS and CDR2 is YFSETQ. Trimming took off 1 base at V and 0 bases at J, with 7 bases between the two ends. The CDR3 loop reads CASSLPGPNYGYTF. CDR3 DNA sequence: TGCGCCAGCAGCTTGCCGGGACCTAACTATGGCTACACCTTC. Using reference TRBV5-1 and TRBJ1-2 for the parts outside the CDR3, the full variable domain is KAGVTQTPRYLIKTRGQQVTLSCSPISGHRSVSWYQQTPGQGLQFLFEYFSETQRNKGNFPGRFSGRQFSNSRSEMNVSTLELGDSALYLCASSLPGPNYGYTFGSGTRLTVV.

The rearrangement links TRBV28 to TRBJ2-5; 12 nucleotides align to TRBD1. The germline V gene has CDR1 MDHEN and CDR2 SYDVKM. J was trimmed by 6 bases and V by 2 bases; bases with no gene match: 4. This CDR3 is 15 amino acids long. DNA for the CDR3: TGTGCCAGCAGTTTAGGGGGACAGGGGGCGAAGACCCAGTACTTC. It codes for CASSLGGQGAKTQYF.

V is TRBV7-9 and J is TRBJ1-1; no reliable D call. The germline CDR1 and CDR2 sequences are SEHNR and FQNEAQ (reference sequence). This CDR3 has 13 amino acids. Between the trimmed V and J ends, which lost 0 bases and 10 bases, there was a span of 12 bases. The CDR3 bases are TGTGCCAGCAGCTTAGCTGGCCGGGTTGGAGCTTTCTTT. Residues: CASSLAGRVGAFF. The full variable domain, in which reference TRBV7-9 and TRBJ1-1 provide the parts outside the CDR3, is DTGVSQNPRHKITKRGQNVTFRCDPISEHNRLYWYRQTLGQGPEFLTYFQNEAQLEKSRLLSDRFSAERPKGSFSTLEIQRTEQGDSAMYLCASSLAGRVGAFFGQGTRLTVV.

The J gene is TRBJ1-4, the V gene TRBV19; D is undetermined. V dropped 2 bases and J dropped 2 bases, with 6 bases sitting between them. Germline loops: CDR1 LNHDA, CDR2 SQIVND (reference sequence). The CDR3 covers 14 residues. The CDR3 bases are TGTGCCAGTAGTATAACGGGGACTAATGAAAAACTGTTTTTT. It is translated as CASSITGTNEKLFF.

The chain joins TRBV28 to TRBJ1-2; 11 bases align to TRBD1. The CDR3 runs to 13 residues. V lost 10 bases to trimming and J lost 2 bases; unmatched junction nucleotides: 3. The V gene's germline CDR1 is MDHEN and CDR2 SYDVKM. CDR3 coding DNA: TGTGCCACCAGGACAGGGGGCAACTATGGCTACACCTTC. Translating it yields CATRTGGNYGYTF.